Presented here are 2 T cell receptor beta chains from one specimen sequenced in a study of blood T cell repertoires in COVID-19. Profiling relied on immunoSEQ multiplex PCR, and the TCRdb table lists in-frame clones only, not all of them. The repertoire holds 100,000 to 120,000 clones, with roughly 79% as singletons. Material: peripheral blood. These receptors were obtained from a woman of 80 years or more with active or convalescent COVID-19.

This rearrangement joins TRBV11-1 to TRBJ1-1; D is uncertain. Germline V CDR1 and CDR2: SGHAT, FQDESV (reference sequence). This CDR3 has 14 residues. Trimming took off 1 base at V and 3 bases at J, with 9 bases between the two ends. The CDR3 sequence: CASSLVRGDTEAFF. Here the CDR3 DNA reads TGTGCCAGCAGCTTAGTCCGGGGAGACACTGAAGCTTTCTTT.

J is TRBJ2-1 and V is TRBV7-2, with D maybe TRBD1 (5 bases). The CDR3 has 14 amino acids. The V gene lost 5 bases and the J gene lost 4 bases, with 12 bases spanning the gap. Germline V CDR1 and CDR2: SGHTA, FQGNSA. This chain's CDR3 is CASSGLRQYNEQFF. CDR3 nucleotide sequence: TGTGCCAGCAGCGGCCTCAGACAGTACAATGAGCAGTTCTTC.